The rows below give T cell receptor beta chains drawn from one sample of a study of T cell responses to AZD1222 COVID-19 vaccine. Measured with immunoSEQ multiplex PCR; TCRdb has only the in-frame clones, and not every one. The table lists about 160,000 clones, 75% to 95% of them singletons. The sequences come from peripheral blood, collected on day 0 of AZD1222 vaccination. These receptors were collected from an adult in good health. CDR3s leave out the opening cysteine and the closing phenylalanine or tryptophan. Some rows have no size entry. The others give once, few or many, or a class for an expanded clone.

clone size: -
J gene: TRBJ2-2
V gene: TRBV11-3
CDR3 protein: ASLPGPGAGELF

clone size: -
J gene: TRBJ1-5
V gene: TRBV7-2
CDR3 protein: ASSLDGTEGQPQH

clone size: -
J gene: TRBJ1-2
V gene: TRBV12-3/TRBV12-4
CDR3 protein: ASSFTGVQGYT

clone size: -
J gene: TRBJ2-7
V gene: TRBV4-3
CDR3 protein: ASSQFIGPAYEQY

clone size: -
J gene: TRBJ1-3
V gene: TRBV18
CDR3 protein: ASSPGDNTIY

clone size: -
J gene: TRBJ2-7
V gene: TRBV5-1
CDR3 protein: ASSLVSGGTYEQY

clone size: -
J gene: TRBJ2-2
V gene: TRBV5-1
CDR3 protein: ASSRMDKNTGELF

clone size: -
J gene: TRBJ1-4
V gene: TRBV9
CDR3 protein: ASSSEWGSTNEKLF

clone size: -
J gene: TRBJ2-1
V gene: TRBV5-4
CDR3 protein: ASSLGLGQGGSYNEQF

clone size: once
J gene: TRBJ1-1
V gene: TRBV7-3
CDR3 protein: ASSLRQGTLEAF

clone size: -
J gene: TRBJ1-1
V gene: TRBV6-5
CDR3 protein: ASRRTWNTEAF

clone size: -
J gene: TRBJ2-1
V gene: TRBV27
CDR3 protein: ASSLYPGQLERSYNEQF

clone size: -
J gene: TRBJ2-1
V gene: TRBV6-5
CDR3 protein: ASSSGLAPMNEQF

clone size: -
J gene: TRBJ2-7
V gene: TRBV27
CDR3 protein: ASTASRSSYEQY

clone size: -
J gene: TRBJ2-1
V gene: TRBV19
CDR3 protein: ASSILTNSAGGRYEQF

clone size: -
J gene: TRBJ1-2
V gene: TRBV21-1
CDR3 protein: ASSPGQPRYGYT

clone size: -
J gene: TRBJ1-5
V gene: TRBV28
CDR3 protein: ASSQGSTGGRQPQH

clone size: -
J gene: TRBJ1-5
V gene: TRBV19
CDR3 protein: ASSIGQGLGQPQH

clone size: -
J gene: TRBJ1-1
V gene: TRBV29-1
CDR3 protein: SVSPNRVVHTEAF

clone size: once
J gene: TRBJ1-5
V gene: TRBV27
CDR3 protein: ASSFSGQSNQPQH

clone size: -
J gene: TRBJ2-4
V gene: TRBV2
CDR3 protein: ASRPTGFDIQY

clone size: -
J gene: TRBJ1-1
V gene: TRBV19
CDR3 protein: ASSMTGMVNTEAF

clone size: few
J gene: TRBJ2-3
V gene: TRBV9
CDR3 protein: ASSVATGEASVGQY

clone size: -
J gene: TRBJ2-7
V gene: TRBV18
CDR3 protein: ASSPVSYEQY

clone size: -
J gene: TRBJ2-3
V gene: TRBV27
CDR3 protein: ASGGNTDTQY

clone size: -
J gene: TRBJ2-1
V gene: TRBV12-3/TRBV12-4
CDR3 protein: ASSYQGLNEQF

clone size: -
J gene: TRBJ2-3
V gene: TRBV14
CDR3 protein: ASSQEFSGGTQY

clone size: -
J gene: TRBJ1-2
V gene: TRBV4-3
CDR3 protein: ASSLSLDYPGYT

clone size: once
J gene: TRBJ1-1
V gene: TRBV5-5
CDR3 protein: ASSLGGLLMNTEAF

clone size: -
J gene: TRBJ2-1
V gene: TRBV14
CDR3 protein: ASSLREGLNEQF

clone size: -
J gene: TRBJ2-6
V gene: TRBV6-5
CDR3 protein: ATRTQASGANVLT

clone size: -
J gene: TRBJ1-4
V gene: TRBV11-1
CDR3 protein: ASSRYQAANEKLF

clone size: few
J gene: TRBJ1-1
V gene: TRBV5-5
CDR3 protein: ASSLGAGTEAF

clone size: -
J gene: TRBJ2-1
V gene: TRBV19
CDR3 protein: ASSKVQATYNEQF

clone size: once
J gene: TRBJ2-2
V gene: TRBV30
CDR3 protein: AWSFGGELF

clone size: once
J gene: TRBJ2-3
V gene: TRBV2
CDR3 protein: ARRGALSTDTQY

clone size: -
J gene: TRBJ2-7
V gene: TRBV7-9
CDR3 protein: ASSPEAQTYEQY

clone size: -
J gene: TRBJ2-2
V gene: TRBV2
CDR3 protein: ASSDTSANTGELF

clone size: -
J gene: TRBJ2-7
V gene: TRBV30
CDR3 protein: AWSAGTRGDEQY

clone size: -
J gene: TRBJ2-7
V gene: TRBV18
CDR3 protein: ASSPLDLYEQY

clone size: -
J gene: TRBJ2-2
V gene: TRBV4-1
CDR3 protein: ASSQDRKSTGELF

clone size: -
J gene: TRBJ2-2
V gene: TRBV7-9
CDR3 protein: ASSSGAGGYTGELF

clone size: -
J gene: TRBJ1-1
V gene: TRBV5-1
CDR3 protein: ASSPGVGPSNTEAF

clone size: -
J gene: TRBJ2-1
V gene: TRBV4-1
CDR3 protein: ASSQEGQGKVEQF

clone size: -
J gene: TRBJ1-2
V gene: TRBV6-1
CDR3 protein: ASSESQGARGYT